Presented here are 23 T cell receptor beta chains from one specimen sequenced in a study of T cell responses to AZD1222 COVID-19 vaccine. TCRdb's table, derived via immunoSEQ multiplex PCR, lists solely in-frame clones and lacks some. The sample carries around 180,000 clones, approximately 86% recorded once. This sample comprised peripheral blood, obtained on day 0 of AZD1222 vaccination. All receptors derive from an adult in good health.

This clone came up once. This sequence joins TRBV7-3 and TRBJ2-1; 11 bases align to TRBD2. The V gene's germline CDR1 is SGHTA and CDR2 FQGTGA. Trimming took 0 bases from V and 6 from J; bases not matched to a gene: 1. This CDR3 region has 15 residues. For the CDR3, the DNA is TGTGCCAGCAGCTTAACCACTAGCGGGAGCAATGAGCAGTTCTTC. The encoded protein is CASSLTTSGSNEQFF.

This clone was observed once. The chain joins TRBV7-6 to TRBJ1-4; D is unresolved. The germline CDR1 and CDR2 sequences are SGHVS and FNYEAQ. The CDR3 is made up of 21 amino acids. Between the trimmed V and J ends, which lost 0 bases and 6 bases, there was a span of 29 bases. DNA of the CDR3: TGTGCCAGCAGCTTAGCACCTAACCTAGACGAGGAGGAGGGAGTTGATGAAAAACTGTTTTTT. Its protein product is CASSLAPNLDEEEGVDEKLFF.

This clone came up once. The rearrangement uses TRBV30 and TRBJ1-2, with D maybe TRBD1 (5 bases). Germline V gene lookup returns CDR1 GTSNPN and CDR2 SVGIG (reference sequence). The CDR3 spans 15 residues. V was pared by 4 bases and J by 0 bases, with 15 bases between. CDR3 amino acids: CAWNRLGEANYGYTF. As DNA, the CDR3 is TGTGCCTGGAACCGACTGGGGGAAGCTAACTATGGCTACACCTTC.

The chain couples TRBV20-1 to TRBJ1-5, with no clear D. Trimming removed 3 bases from V and 4 bases from J, with 7 bases in between. The CDR3 consists of 12 residues. CDR1 is DFQATT and CDR2 is SNEGSKA in the germline V gene (reference sequence). The CDR3: CSASSGNQPQHF. The CDR3 DNA is TGCAGTGCTAGTTCGGGGAATCAGCCCCAGCATTTT.

The rearrangement joins TRBV25-1 to TRBJ1-1; 7 nucleotides match TRBD1. Germline V gives CDR1 MGHDK, CDR2 SYGVNS. CDR3 length: 14 residues. V trimming: 2 bases; J trimming: 5 bases; junction bases outside the gene matches: 5. CDR3 protein: CASSEHRGLTEAFF. CDR3 bases: TGTGCCAGCAGTGAACACAGGGGACTGACTGAAGCTTTCTTT.

The rearrangement uses TRBV19 and TRBJ2-1, with TRBD1 identical over 7 bases. Unmatched junction bases numbered 7, after V lost 1 base and J lost 4 bases. CDR1 and CDR2 (germline): LNHDA, SQIVND (reference sequence). This CDR3 region has 16 residues. Written as DNA, the CDR3 is TGTGCCAGTAGTATAGCGGTGGGCAGGGGGTACAATGAGCAGTTCTTC. Residues: CASSIAVGRGYNEQFF.

The chain joins TRBV5-4 to TRBJ2-5; a weak D match, TRBD1 (5 bases). V was shortened by 0 bases and J by 3 bases, with 9 bases between the two germline ends. CDR3 length: 14 amino acids. Germline-derived CDR1 and CDR2 are SGHNT and YYREEE (reference sequence). CDR3 DNA: TGTGCCAGCAGCTTGGAGGGGCCCAAAGAGACCCAGTACTTC. Amino acids: CASSLEGPKETQYF. The variable domain in full, with the rest retrieved from reference TRBV5-4 and TRBJ2-5, is ETGVTQSPTHLIKTRGQQVTLRCSSQSGHNTVSWYQQALGQGPQFIFQYYREEENGRGNFPPRFSGLQFPNYSSELNVNALELDDSALYLCASSLEGPKETQYFGPGTRLLVL.

The chain recombines TRBV6-1 with TRBJ2-2; D unresolved. Germline V CDR1 and CDR2: MNHNS, SASEGT. With 2 bases removed from V and 4 bases from J, the gap between germline ends came to 11 bases. The CDR3 runs to 15 residues. This CDR3 reads CASSEFGQSTGELFF. In DNA, the CDR3 is TGTGCCAGCAGTGAATTCGGCCAGAGCACCGGGGAGCTGTTTTTT.

The rearrangement links TRBV30 to TRBJ2-7; possible D gene TRBD1, 5 bases. Trimming took off 0 bases at V and 0 bases at J, with 21 bases between the two ends. From germline, CDR1 is GTSNPN and CDR2 SVGIG (reference sequence). The CDR3 is made up of 18 amino acids. Here the CDR3 DNA reads TGTGCCTGGAGTGTACAGTGGGGTGGTGGCAGGGCCTCCTACGAGCAGTACTTC. Its translation: CAWSVQWGGGRASYEQYF.

This chain links TRBV19 with TRBJ2-7; 13 nucleotides match TRBD2. The CDR3 runs to 15 residues. The V gene's germline CDR1 is LNHDA and CDR2 SQIVND (reference sequence). With 5 bases clipped from V and 5 bases from J, the junction kept 6 bases outside the gene matches. The CDR3 coding sequence is TGTGCCAGTAGTTCCGGGACTAGCGGGACCGACGAGCAGTACTTC. The encoded protein is CASSSGTSGTDEQYF.

In its sample, this clone was seen once. The J gene is TRBJ2-4, the V gene TRBV27, with 7 bases lining up with TRBD2. CDR3 length: 17 residues. Losses at the gene ends were 2 bases for V and 0 bases for J; bases not matched to a gene: 7. Germline V gene data show CDR1 as MNHEY and CDR2 as SMNVEV (reference sequence). CDR3: CASSLEGVAGAKNIQYF. Here the CDR3 DNA reads TGTGCCAGCAGTTTAGAAGGGGTAGCGGGAGCCAAAAACATTCAGTACTTC.

V and J are TRBV6-2 or TRBV6-3 and TRBJ1-1, with TRBD1 matching 7 bases. The CDR3 loop spans 16 amino acids. CDR1 is MNHEY, CDR2 SVGEGT, per germline. J lost 8 bases, V lost 6 bases, and 18 bases had no gene match. The CDR3 spells CASSRGETGYLREAFF. CDR3 bases: TGTGCCAGCAGCCGAGGCGAGACAGGGTACTTAAGGGAAGCTTTCTTT.

The rearrangement links TRBV24-1 to TRBJ2-2, with 7 nucleotides matching TRBD1. This CDR3 contains 15 residues. Germline CDR1 and CDR2: KGHDR and SFDVKD. V lost 4 bases to trimming and J lost 7 bases; unmatched junction nucleotides: 8. CDR3 loop: CATSEAGTEVGELFF. CDR3 coding DNA: TGTGCCACCAGTGAAGCCGGGACAGAGGTCGGGGAGCTGTTTTTT.

The chain has TRBV3-1 (or the pseudogene TRBV3-2) and TRBJ2-2, with D possibly TRBD2 on 6 matching bases. The CDR3 extends over 15 amino acids. Trimming left V 1 base short and J 5 bases short, with 11 bases between. Germline V gene data show CDR1 as LGHDT and CDR2 as YNNKEL (reference sequence). Here the CDR3 DNA reads TGTGCCAGCAGCCAAGCCTTTGGGAGGACCGGGGAGCTGTTTTTT. This sequence encodes CASSQAFGRTGELFF.

The CDR3 region is CASSVGTSGSGYEQFF. CDR3 nucleotide sequence: TGTGCCAGCAGTGTAGGGACTAGCGGGAGCGGATACGAGCAGTTCTTC. The V call is TRBV6-1, the J call TRBJ2-1; 14 bases align to TRBD2. The CDR3 is 16 amino acids. The germline CDR1 and CDR2 sequences are MNHNS and SASEGT. Losses at the gene ends were 4 bases for V and 10 bases for J; bases not matched to a gene: 9.

The chain joins TRBV5-5 to TRBJ1-4; a weak D match, TRBD1 (5 bases). CDR1 is SGHKS, CDR2 YYEKEE, per germline (reference sequence). Trimming left V 0 bases short and J 3 bases short, with 12 bases between. CDR3 length: 16 residues. The DNA for the CDR3 is TGTGCCAGCAGCTTGGATCCGGGGACGGCTAATGAAAAACTGTTTTTT. Encoded protein: CASSLDPGTANEKLFF.

V usage is TRBV4-1 and J usage is TRBJ2-7; TRBD2 matches at 10 bases. Germline CDR1 is MGHRA and CDR2 is YSYEKL. The CDR3 extends over 16 amino acids. Unmatched junction bases numbered 12, after V lost 8 bases and J lost 2 bases. In DNA form, the CDR3 reads TGCGCCAGCCGAGAGCATAGCGGGGGGCCGGCCTACGAGCAGTACTTC. Amino acid sequence: CASREHSGGPAYEQYF.

This sequence joins TRBV3-1 (or the pseudogene TRBV3-2) and TRBJ2-2; the D call may be TRBD1 or TRBD2 (5 bases each). The germline CDR1 and CDR2 sequences are LGHDT and YNNKEL (reference sequence). The CDR3 contains 15 residues. The V end was cut by 1 base, the J end by 6 bases, with 12 bases between. In DNA form, the CDR3 reads TGTGCCAGCAGCCAAGGTTCGGGGCTGGCCGGGGAGCTGTTTTTT. Its translation is CASSQGSGLAGELFF.

This clone was detected only once. V usage is TRBV6-2 or TRBV6-3 and J usage is TRBJ2-7; D is undetermined. V lost 0 bases and J 1 base, leaving 13 bases between the germline ends. Germline CDR1 MNHEY, CDR2 SVGEGT. The CDR3 length is 16 residues. CDR3 protein: CASSYSPAQTSYEQYF. The DNA for the CDR3 is TGTGCCAGCAGTTACTCCCCCGCACAGACGTCCTACGAGCAGTACTTC.

The chain is built from TRBV18 and TRBJ2-7; 10 positions agree with TRBD2. V lost 5 bases and J lost 9; bases outside the gene matches: 7. Germline V gene lookup returns CDR1 KGHSH and CDR2 LQKENI. CDR3 length: 13 amino acids. Written as DNA, the CDR3 is TGTGCCAGCTCATCGACTAGCGGGCCTCCGCAGTACTTC. Residues: CASSSTSGPPQYF.

There are a few counts of this clone. V gene TRBV19 combines with J gene TRBJ2-5, with D possibly being TRBD2 (5 bases). Trimming stripped 8 bases from V and 1 base from J, with 11 bases between. The CDR3 has 13 residues. Germline assignment: CDR1 LNHDA and CDR2 SQIVND (reference sequence). The CDR3: CASGSSSQETQYF. CDR3 nucleotide sequence: TGTGCCAGTGGTTCTAGCTCCCAAGAGACCCAGTACTTC.

The genes are TRBV19 and TRBJ1-5; D may be TRBD1 (5 bases). The CDR3 covers 15 residues. Looked up from germline, CDR1 is LNHDA and CDR2 is SQIVND (reference sequence). V lost 5 bases and J 6 bases, leaving 17 bases between the germline ends. In nucleotides, the CDR3 is TGTGCCAGTAGTTTGAGCCTGGAAGGGACTCAGCCCCAGCATTTT. Translated: CASSLSLEGTQPQHF.

The chain links TRBV20-1 to TRBJ1-2; no firm D call. V was clipped by 5 bases and J by 8 bases, with 12 bases between them. Germline CDR1 and CDR2: DFQATT and SNEGSKA (reference sequence). This CDR3 is 11 amino acids long. CDR3 protein: CSAARGEGYTF. The CDR3 region has the DNA TGCAGTGCTGCGCGGGGAGAGGGCTACACCTTC.